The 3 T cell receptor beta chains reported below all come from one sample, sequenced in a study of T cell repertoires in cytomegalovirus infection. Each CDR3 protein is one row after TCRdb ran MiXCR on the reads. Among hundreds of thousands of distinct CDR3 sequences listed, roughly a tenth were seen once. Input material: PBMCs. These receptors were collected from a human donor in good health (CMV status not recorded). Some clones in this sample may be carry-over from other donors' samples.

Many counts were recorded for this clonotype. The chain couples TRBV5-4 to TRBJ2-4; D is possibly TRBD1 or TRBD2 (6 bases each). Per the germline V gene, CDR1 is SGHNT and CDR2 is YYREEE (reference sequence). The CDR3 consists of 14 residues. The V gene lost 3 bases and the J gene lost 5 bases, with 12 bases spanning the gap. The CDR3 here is CASSSTGAENIQYF. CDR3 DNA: TGTGCCAGCAGCTCTACGGGGGCGGAAAACATTCAGTACTTC.

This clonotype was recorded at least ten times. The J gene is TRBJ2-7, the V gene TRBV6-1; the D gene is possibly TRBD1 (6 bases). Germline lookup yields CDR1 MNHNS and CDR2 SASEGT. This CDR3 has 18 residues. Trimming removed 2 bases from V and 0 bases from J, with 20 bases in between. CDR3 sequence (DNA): TGTGCCAGCAGTGAAAGGGGCGCCGGGACAATGAGCTCCTACGAGCAGTACGTC. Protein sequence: CASSERGAGTMSSYEQYV.

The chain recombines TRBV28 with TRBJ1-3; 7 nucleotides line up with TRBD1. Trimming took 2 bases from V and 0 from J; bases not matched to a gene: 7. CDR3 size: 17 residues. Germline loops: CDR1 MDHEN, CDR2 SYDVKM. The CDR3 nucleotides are TGTGCCAGCAGTTTAGACCAGACAGGGTCCTCTGGAAACACCATATATTTT. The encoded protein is CASSLDQTGSSGNTIYF.